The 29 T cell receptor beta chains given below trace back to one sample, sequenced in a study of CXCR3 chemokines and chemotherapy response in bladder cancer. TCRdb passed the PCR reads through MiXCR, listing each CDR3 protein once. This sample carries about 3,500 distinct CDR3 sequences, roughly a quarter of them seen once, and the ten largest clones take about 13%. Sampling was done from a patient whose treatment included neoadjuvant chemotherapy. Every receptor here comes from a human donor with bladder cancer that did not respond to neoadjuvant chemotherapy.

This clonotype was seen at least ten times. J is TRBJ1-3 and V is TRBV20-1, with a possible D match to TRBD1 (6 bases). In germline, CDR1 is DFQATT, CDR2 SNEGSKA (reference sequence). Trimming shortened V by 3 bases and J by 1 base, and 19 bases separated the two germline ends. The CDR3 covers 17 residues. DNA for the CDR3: TGCAGTGCTAGGAACGTCAAATCCGGGACATCTGGAAACACCATATATTTT. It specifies CSARNVKSGTSGNTIYF.

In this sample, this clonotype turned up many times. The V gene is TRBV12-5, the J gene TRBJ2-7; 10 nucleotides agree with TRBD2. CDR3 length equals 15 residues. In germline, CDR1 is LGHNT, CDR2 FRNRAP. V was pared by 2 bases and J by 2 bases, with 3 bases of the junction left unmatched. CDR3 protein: CASGLSSGGAYEQYF. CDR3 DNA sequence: TGTGCTAGTGGTTTGAGCAGCGGGGGGGCCTACGAGCAGTACTTC.

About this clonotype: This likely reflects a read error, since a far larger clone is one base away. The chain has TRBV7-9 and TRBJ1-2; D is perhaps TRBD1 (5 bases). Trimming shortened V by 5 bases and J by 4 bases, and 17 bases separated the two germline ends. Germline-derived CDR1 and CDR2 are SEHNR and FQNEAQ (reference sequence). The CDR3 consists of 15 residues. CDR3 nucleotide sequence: TGTGCCAGCAGCGAAACAGGTGGGCAGGTCTATGGCTACACCTTC. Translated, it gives CASSETGGQVYGYTF.

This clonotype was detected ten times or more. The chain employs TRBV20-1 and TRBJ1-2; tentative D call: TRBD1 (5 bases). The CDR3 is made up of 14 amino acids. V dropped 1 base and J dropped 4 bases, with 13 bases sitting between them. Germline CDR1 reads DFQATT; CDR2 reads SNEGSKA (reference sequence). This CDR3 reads CSARAAGRSYGYTF. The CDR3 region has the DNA TGCAGTGCTAGAGCCGCAGGGCGCAGCTATGGCTACACCTTC.

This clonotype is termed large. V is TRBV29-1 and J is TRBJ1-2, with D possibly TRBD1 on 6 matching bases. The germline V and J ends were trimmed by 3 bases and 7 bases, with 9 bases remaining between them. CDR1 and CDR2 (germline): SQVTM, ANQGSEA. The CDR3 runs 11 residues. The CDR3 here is CSVEQGFGYTF. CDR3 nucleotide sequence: TGCAGCGTTGAGCAGGGGTTTGGCTACACCTTC.

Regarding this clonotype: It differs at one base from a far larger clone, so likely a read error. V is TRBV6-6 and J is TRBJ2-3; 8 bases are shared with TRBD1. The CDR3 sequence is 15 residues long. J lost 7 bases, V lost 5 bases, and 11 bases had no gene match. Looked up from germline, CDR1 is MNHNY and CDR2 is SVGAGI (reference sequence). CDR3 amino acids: CASSAGTGGWNTQYF. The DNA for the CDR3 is TGTGCCAGCAGTGCGGGGACAGGAGGGTGGAATACGCAGTATTTT.

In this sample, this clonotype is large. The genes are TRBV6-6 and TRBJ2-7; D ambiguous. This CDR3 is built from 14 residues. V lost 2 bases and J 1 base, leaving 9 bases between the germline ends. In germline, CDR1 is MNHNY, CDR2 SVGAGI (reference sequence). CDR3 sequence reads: CASSYGPSSYEQYF. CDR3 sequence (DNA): TGTGCCAGCAGTTACGGACCTTCTTCCTACGAGCAGTACTTC.

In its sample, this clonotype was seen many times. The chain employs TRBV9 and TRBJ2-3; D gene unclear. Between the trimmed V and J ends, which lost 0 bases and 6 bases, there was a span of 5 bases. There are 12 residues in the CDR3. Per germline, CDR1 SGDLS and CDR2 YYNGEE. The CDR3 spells CASSVGWDTQYF. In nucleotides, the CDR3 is TGTGCCAGCAGCGTAGGATGGGATACGCAGTATTTT.

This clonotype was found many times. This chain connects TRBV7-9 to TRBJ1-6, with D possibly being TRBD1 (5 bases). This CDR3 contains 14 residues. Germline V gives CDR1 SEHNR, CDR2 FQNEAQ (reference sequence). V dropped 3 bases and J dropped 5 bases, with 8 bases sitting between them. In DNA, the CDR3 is TGTGCCAGCAGCTTTTCACAGGATAATTCACCCCTCCACTTT. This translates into CASSFSQDNSPLHF.

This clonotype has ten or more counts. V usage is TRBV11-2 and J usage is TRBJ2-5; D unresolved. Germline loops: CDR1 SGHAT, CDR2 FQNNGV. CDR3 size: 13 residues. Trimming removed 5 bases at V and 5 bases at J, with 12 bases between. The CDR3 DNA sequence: TGTGCCAGCAGCCGCGTACGTTGGGAGACCCAGTACTTC. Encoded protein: CASSRVRWETQYF.

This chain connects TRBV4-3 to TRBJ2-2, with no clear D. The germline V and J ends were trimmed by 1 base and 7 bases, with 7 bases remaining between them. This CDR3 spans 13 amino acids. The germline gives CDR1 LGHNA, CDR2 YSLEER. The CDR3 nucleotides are TGCGCCAGCAGCCAAGGGGTTAGCGGGGAGCTGTTTTTT. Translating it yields CASSQGVSGELFF.

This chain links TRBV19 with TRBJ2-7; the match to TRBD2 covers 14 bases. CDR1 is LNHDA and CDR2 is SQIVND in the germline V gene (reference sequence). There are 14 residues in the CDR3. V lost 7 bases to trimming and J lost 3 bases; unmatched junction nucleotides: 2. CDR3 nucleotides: TGTGCCAGTACGGGGACTAGCGGGGGCTACGAGCAGTACTTC. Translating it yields CASTGTSGGYEQYF.

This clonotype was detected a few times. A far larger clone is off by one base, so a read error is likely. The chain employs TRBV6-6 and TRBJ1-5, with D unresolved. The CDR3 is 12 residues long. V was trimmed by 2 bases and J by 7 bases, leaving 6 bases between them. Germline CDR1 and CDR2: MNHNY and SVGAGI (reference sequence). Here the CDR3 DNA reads TGTGCCAGCAGTTACCCGACACAGCCCCAGCATTTT. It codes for CASSYPTQPQHF.

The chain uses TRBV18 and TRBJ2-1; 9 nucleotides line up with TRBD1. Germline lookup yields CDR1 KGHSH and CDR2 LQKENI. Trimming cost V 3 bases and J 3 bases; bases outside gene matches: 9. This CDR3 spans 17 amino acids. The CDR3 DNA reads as TGTGCCAGCTCACCCTTGGTCACAGGGGGCTTCTACAATGAGCAGTTCTTC. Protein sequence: CASSPLVTGGFYNEQFF. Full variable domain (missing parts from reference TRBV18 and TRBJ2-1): NAGVMQNPRHLVRRRGQEARLRCSPMKGHSHVYWYRQLPEEGLKFMVYLQKENIIDESGMPKERFSAEFPKEGPSILRIQQVVRGDSAAYFCASSPLVTGGFYNEQFFGPGTRLTVL.

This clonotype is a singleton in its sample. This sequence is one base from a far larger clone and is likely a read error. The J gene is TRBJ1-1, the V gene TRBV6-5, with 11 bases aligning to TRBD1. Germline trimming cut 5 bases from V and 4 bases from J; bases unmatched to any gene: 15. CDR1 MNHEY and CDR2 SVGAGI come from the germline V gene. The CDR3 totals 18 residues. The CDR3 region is CASSESPGQGVASTEAFF. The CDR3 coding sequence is TGTGCCAGCAGTGAATCCCCGGGACAGGGGGTAGCGAGCACTGAAGCTTTCTTT.

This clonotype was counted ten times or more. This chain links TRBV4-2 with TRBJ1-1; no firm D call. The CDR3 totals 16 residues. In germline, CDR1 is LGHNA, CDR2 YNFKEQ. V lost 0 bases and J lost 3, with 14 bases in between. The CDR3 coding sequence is TGTGCCAGCAGCCAAGATCTGGGTCTTCGGGACACTGAAGCTTTCTTT. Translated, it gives CASSQDLGLRDTEAFF.

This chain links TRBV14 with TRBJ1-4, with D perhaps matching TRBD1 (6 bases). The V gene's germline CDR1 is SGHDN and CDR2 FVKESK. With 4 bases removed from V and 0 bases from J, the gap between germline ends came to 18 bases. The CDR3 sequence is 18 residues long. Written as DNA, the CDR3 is TGTGCCAGCAGCCCCAGGGATAAAGCAGGGGCAACTAATGAAAAACTGTTTTTT. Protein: CASSPRDKAGATNEKLFF.

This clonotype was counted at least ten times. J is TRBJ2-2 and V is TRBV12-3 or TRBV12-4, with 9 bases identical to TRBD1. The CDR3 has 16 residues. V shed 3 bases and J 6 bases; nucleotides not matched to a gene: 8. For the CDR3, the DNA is TGTGCCAGCAGTTTCGCTAGGACAGGGGTGCCCGGGGAGCTGTTTTTT. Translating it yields CASSFARTGVPGELFF.

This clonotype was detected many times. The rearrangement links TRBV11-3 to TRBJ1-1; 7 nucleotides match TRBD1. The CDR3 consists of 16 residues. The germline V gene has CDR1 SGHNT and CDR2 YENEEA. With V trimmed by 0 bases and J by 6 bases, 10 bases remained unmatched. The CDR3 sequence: CASSLDSYRGRAEAFF. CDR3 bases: TGTGCCAGCAGCTTAGATTCCTACAGGGGACGGGCTGAAGCTTTCTTT.

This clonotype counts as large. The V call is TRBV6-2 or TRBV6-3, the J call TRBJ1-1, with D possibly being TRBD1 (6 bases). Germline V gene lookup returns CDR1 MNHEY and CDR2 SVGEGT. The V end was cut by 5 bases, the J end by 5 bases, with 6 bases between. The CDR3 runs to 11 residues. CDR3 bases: TGTGCCAGCAGTCAGGGGACTGAAGCTTTCTTT. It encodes CASSQGTEAFF.

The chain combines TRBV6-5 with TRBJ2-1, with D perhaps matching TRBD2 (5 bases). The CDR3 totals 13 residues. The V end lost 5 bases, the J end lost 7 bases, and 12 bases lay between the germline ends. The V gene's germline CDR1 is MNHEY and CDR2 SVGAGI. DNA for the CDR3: TGTGCCAGCAGTACGCGGGTGGCGAATGAGCAGTTCTTC. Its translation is CASSTRVANEQFF.

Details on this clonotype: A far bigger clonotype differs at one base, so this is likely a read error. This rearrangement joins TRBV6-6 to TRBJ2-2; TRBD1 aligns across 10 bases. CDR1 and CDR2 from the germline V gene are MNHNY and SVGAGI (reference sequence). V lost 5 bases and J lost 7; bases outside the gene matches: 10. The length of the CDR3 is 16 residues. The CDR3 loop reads CASSDPGQGHNGELFF. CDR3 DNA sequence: TGTGCCAGCAGTGACCCGGGACAGGGGCACAACGGGGAGCTGTTTTTT.

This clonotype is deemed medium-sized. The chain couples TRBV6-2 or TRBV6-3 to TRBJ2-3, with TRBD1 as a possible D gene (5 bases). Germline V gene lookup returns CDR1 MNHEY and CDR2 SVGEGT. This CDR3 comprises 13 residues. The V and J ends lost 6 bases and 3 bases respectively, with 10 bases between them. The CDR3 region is CASSRDRTDTQYF. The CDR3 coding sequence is TGTGCCAGCAGCCGAGACAGAACAGATACGCAGTATTTT.

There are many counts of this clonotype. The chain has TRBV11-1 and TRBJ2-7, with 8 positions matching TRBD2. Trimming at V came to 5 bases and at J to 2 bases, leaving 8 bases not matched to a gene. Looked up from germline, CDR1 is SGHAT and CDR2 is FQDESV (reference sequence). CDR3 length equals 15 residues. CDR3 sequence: CASSTTSGTTYEQYF. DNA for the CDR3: TGTGCCAGCAGCACCACTAGCGGTACGACCTACGAGCAGTACTTC.

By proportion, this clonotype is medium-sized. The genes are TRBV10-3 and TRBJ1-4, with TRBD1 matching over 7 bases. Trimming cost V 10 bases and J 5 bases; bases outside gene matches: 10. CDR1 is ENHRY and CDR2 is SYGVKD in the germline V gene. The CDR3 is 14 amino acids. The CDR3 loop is CATSIRDRNEKLFF. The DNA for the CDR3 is TGTGCCACCTCAATCCGGGACAGAAATGAAAAACTGTTTTTT.

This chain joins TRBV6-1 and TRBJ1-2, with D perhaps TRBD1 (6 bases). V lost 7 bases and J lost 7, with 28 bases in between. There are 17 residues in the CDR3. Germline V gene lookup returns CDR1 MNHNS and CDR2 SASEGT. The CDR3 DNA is TGTGCCAGCACTGCAACTAGCGGGGGGGCAGGGTTGAGTGGCTACACCTTC. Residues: CASTATSGGAGLSGYTF.

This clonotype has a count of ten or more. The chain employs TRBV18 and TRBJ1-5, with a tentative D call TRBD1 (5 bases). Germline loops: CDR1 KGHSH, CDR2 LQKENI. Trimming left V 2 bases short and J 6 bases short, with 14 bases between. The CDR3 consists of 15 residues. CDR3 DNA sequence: TGTGCCAGCTCACCAGGAATTGAGAGGGGTCAGCCCCAGCATTTT. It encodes CASSPGIERGQPQHF.

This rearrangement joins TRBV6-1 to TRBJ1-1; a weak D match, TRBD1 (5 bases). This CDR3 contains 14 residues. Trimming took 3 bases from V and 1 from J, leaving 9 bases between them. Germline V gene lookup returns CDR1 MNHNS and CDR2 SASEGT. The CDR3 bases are TGTGCCAGCAGTGAGAGGCAGGGGAACACTGAAGCTTTCTTT. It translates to CASSERQGNTEAFF.

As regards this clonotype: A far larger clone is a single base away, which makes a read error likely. The CDR3: CASSRPHEQYF. The CDR3 DNA reads as TGTGCCAGCAGCCGCCCCCACGAGCAGTACTTC. The genes are TRBV6-2 or TRBV6-3 and TRBJ2-1, with D hard to call. The DNA end is more similar to TRBJ2-7, so the J call may be wrong. Germline V gives CDR1 MNHEY, CDR2 SVGEGT. There are 11 residues in the CDR3.